This TCR beta chain was identified during a study of cytomegalovirus exposure and HLA in healthy donors. The study's findings and limits: A later analysis revealed that TCR association rates differed between HLA loci, peaking at DRB1 and bottoming out at HLA-C.

Turning to this clone: Its antigen is not known.

PCR used 60 Vbeta primers and 13 Jbeta primers. Libraries were prepared by immunoSEQ multiplex PCR; TCRdb keeps only in-frame clonotypes and omits some of them. Counted here are under 200,000 clones, roughly 75% occurring once; the ten biggest clones make up more than 5%. The CDR3 has 18 residues. CDR1 and CDR2 (germline): LGHNA, YSLEER. V gave up 0 bases and J gave up 4 bases; unmatched junction bases: 8. Sequencing was carried out using PBMCs. The chain couples TRBV4-3 to TRBJ2-3, with 12 bases identical to TRBD2. The receptor was derived from a man aged 35 to 55 in good health and CMV-seronegative. The CDR3 nucleotides read TGCGCCAGCAGCCAAGATTTGGCTAGCGGGGGGGCGGCAGATACGCAGTATTTT. This gives the protein CASSQDLASGGAADTQYF.